This passage covers 3 T cell receptor beta chains from one sample sequenced in a study of regulatory T cells in long-lasting Graves disease. Indicated time point: newly diagnosed GD, antithyroid drugs for less than 3 months. Extracted PBMC RNA gave rise to the TCR library. Investigators prepared the TCR beta libraries by applying iRepertoire HTBI primers and Arm-PCR of CDR3 regions. In TCRdb, the multiplex PCR reads were re-called with MiXCR into one record per CDR3 protein. The sample shows 500,000 to 700,000 distinct CDR3 sequences, 16% of them seen only once. The sample was also linked to a second study, of T cells in Graves' hyperthyroidism and ophthalmopathy.

The sample consisted of peripheral blood mononuclear cells (PBMCs), taken at new diagnosis, from a patient treated with antithyroid drugs. The receptors derive from a woman aged 25 to 39 with Graves disease.

This clonotype was detected ten times or more. The V and J genes are TRBV6-1 and TRBJ2-7; possibly TRBD2 for D (6 bases). Between the trimmed V and J ends, which lost 7 bases and 7 bases, there was a span of 23 bases. The CDR3 loop spans 15 amino acids. Germline loops: CDR1 MNHNS, CDR2 SASEGT. The CDR3 DNA sequence: TGTGCCAGCACCACATTCGGGACTGGGATTTTTGAGCAGTACTTC. Translating gives CASTTFGTGIFEQYF.

V usage is TRBV6-9 and J usage is TRBJ2-3; D might be TRBD2 (7 bases). This CDR3 is built from 15 residues. V was cut by 3 bases and J by 5 bases, with 15 bases left in between. In germline, CDR1 is MNHGY, CDR2 SVAAGI. The chain's CDR3 is CASSYGRGLQDTQYF. DNA of the CDR3: TGTGCCAGCAGTTACGGGCGGGGGCTCCAAGATACGCAGTATTTT.

V is TRBV5-7 and J is TRBJ1-2, with D perhaps matching TRBD1 (6 bases). TRBV5-7 is an open reading frame, and its role is uncertain. The CDR3 totals 15 residues. V lost 1 base to trimming and J lost 6 bases, with 16 bases between them. The CDR3 spells CASSLWRQAFDGYTF. Written as DNA, the CDR3 is TGTGCCAGCAGCTTGTGGCGACAGGCCTTCGATGGCTACACCTTC.